The 15 T cell receptor beta chains below were found in one sample sequenced in a study of blood T cell repertoires in COVID-19. Sequencing used immunoSEQ multiplex PCR; TCRdb keeps in-frame clones, though not all of them. The data hold roughly 260,000 clones, with around 92% observed a single time. The sample was peripheral blood. The receptors derive from a person under 35 with COVID-19, enrolled during active disease.

This chain connects TRBV6-2 or TRBV6-3 to TRBJ2-7, with a tentative D call TRBD2 (5 bases). The germline V and J ends were trimmed by 0 bases and 5 bases, with 20 bases remaining between them. The CDR3 consists of 17 residues. The germline gives CDR1 MNHEY, CDR2 SVGEGT. The CDR3 bases are TGTGCCAGCAGTTACTCGAGGTGGGTCGCGGAGGCCCACGAGCAGTACTTC. It codes for CASSYSRWVAEAHEQYF.

V is TRBV6-5 and J is TRBJ2-3; 10 bases align to TRBD2. CDR1 and CDR2 from the germline V gene are MNHEY and SVGAGI. The CDR3 covers 16 residues. With 4 bases clipped from V and 11 bases from J, the junction kept 15 bases outside the gene matches. CDR3 protein: CASSSPQREGLGLQYF. The CDR3 bases are TGTGCCAGCAGTTCTCCCCAGCGGGAGGGGCTGGGATTGCAGTATTTT.

The rearrangement links TRBV10-3 to TRBJ1-1, with D unclear. Trimming shortened V by 7 bases and J by 0 bases, and 9 bases separated the two germline ends. The CDR3 extends over 13 amino acids. Germline V CDR1 and CDR2: ENHRY, SYGVKD. CDR3 protein: CAITSVLNTEAFF. The CDR3 DNA reads as TGTGCCATCACCAGCGTACTGAACACTGAAGCTTTCTTT.

This sequence joins TRBV5-1 and TRBJ1-2; TRBD1 agrees at 7 bases. Germline CDR1 and CDR2: SGHRS and YFSETQ. With V trimmed by 4 bases and J by 3 bases, 3 bases remained unmatched. The CDR3 runs 13 residues. The CDR3 here is CASSAGQDYGYTF. The CDR3 bases are TGCGCCAGCAGCGCAGGACAGGACTATGGCTACACCTTC.

V usage is TRBV7-8 and J usage is TRBJ2-7; TRBD1 matches 10 bases. Per germline, CDR1 SGHVS and CDR2 FQNEAQ. Trimming cost V 4 bases and J 5 bases; bases outside gene matches: 5. The CDR3 runs to 14 residues. DNA of the CDR3: TGTGCCAGCAGCTCGGACAGGGGGAGGAACGAGCAGTACTTC. This gives the protein CASSSDRGRNEQYF.

The V gene is TRBV5-3, the J gene TRBJ1-3; TRBD1 is a possible D gene (6 bases). TRBV5-3 is noted as an ORF with a role that remains uncertain. Trimming pared 2 bases from V and 0 bases from J, leaving 18 bases between. The CDR3 has 18 amino acids. The CDR3 region has the DNA TGTGCCAGAAGCTTTTGGACCCGGGACACCCGCTCTGGAAACACCATATATTTT. It specifies CARSFWTRDTRSGNTIYF.

The V gene is TRBV5-5, the J gene TRBJ2-7, with a possible D match to TRBD1 (6 bases). CDR3 length: 16 residues. The V gene lost 0 bases and the J gene lost 7 bases, with 20 bases spanning the gap. Germline V gene data show CDR1 as SGHKS and CDR2 as YYEKEE (reference sequence). The CDR3 is CASSLGAGARLEEQYF. In DNA, the CDR3 is TGTGCCAGCAGCTTGGGGGCAGGGGCGCGGTTGGAAGAGCAGTACTTC.

V and J are TRBV28 and TRBJ1-2; a weak D match, TRBD1 (6 bases). V was pared by 4 bases and J by 4 bases, with 13 bases between. Germline V gives CDR1 MDHEN, CDR2 SYDVKM. The CDR3 is 14 residues long. The CDR3 DNA follows: TGTGCCAGCAGTTCCCATCAGGGGACCTATGGCTACACCTTC. This translates into CASSSHQGTYGYTF.

V usage is TRBV6-1 and J usage is TRBJ2-1; D is perhaps TRBD1 (6 bases). The CDR3 is made up of 16 amino acids. Germline CDR1 MNHNS, CDR2 SASEGT. Between the trimmed V and J ends, which lost 2 bases and 0 bases, there was a span of 11 bases. The chain's CDR3 is CASSEFGGPSYNEQFF. CDR3 sequence (DNA): TGTGCCAGCAGTGAATTTGGGGGCCCCTCCTACAATGAGCAGTTCTTC.

The chain recombines TRBV7-2 with TRBJ2-1, with 12 bases that match TRBD2. CDR1 SGHTA and CDR2 FQGNSA come from the germline V gene. Germline trimming cut 1 base from V and 3 bases from J; bases unmatched to any gene: 7. The CDR3 consists of 18 residues. DNA of the CDR3: TGTGCCAGCAGCTTAGGCCTAGCGGGAGGGGGAATCTACAATGAGCAGTTCTTC. Translating it yields CASSLGLAGGGIYNEQFF.

This rearrangement joins TRBV27 to TRBJ1-2; possible D gene TRBD1, 6 bases. V was pared by 5 bases and J by 6 bases, with 16 bases between. This CDR3 has 14 residues. The V gene's germline CDR1 is MNHEY and CDR2 SMNVEV (reference sequence). CDR3 in amino acids: CASSTRQGSHGYTF. CDR3 coding DNA: TGTGCCAGCAGTACTAGGCAGGGGAGCCATGGCTACACCTTC.

This clone showed up just a few times. V is TRBV5-7 and J is TRBJ2-5; 8 bases agree with TRBD1. TRBV5-7 carries the ORF label, with uncertain function. This CDR3 spans 14 amino acids. V gave up 4 bases and J gave up 4 bases; unmatched junction bases: 6. DNA of the CDR3: TGTGCCAGCAGCCCGCAGGGGGCGAGAGAGACCCAGTACTTC. This translates into CASSPQGARETQYF.

The rearrangement joins TRBV29-1 to TRBJ1-1; 7 bases line up with TRBD1. With V trimmed by 3 bases and J by 7 bases, 5 bases remained unmatched. The CDR3 runs 12 residues. Germline assignment: CDR1 SQVTM and CDR2 ANQGSEA. The CDR3 nucleotides read TGCAGCGTTGATGGTAGGACAGGTGAAGCTTTCTTT. Translated: CSVDGRTGEAFF.

This clone was recorded at least ten times. V and J are TRBV9 and TRBJ2-1, with 13 bases lining up with TRBD2. The CDR3 runs 15 residues. CDR1 SGDLS and CDR2 YYNGEE come from the germline V gene. With V trimmed by 4 bases and J by 7 bases, 5 bases remained unmatched. The CDR3 DNA reads TGTGCCAGCAGCTCCGGACTAGCGGGAGTGAATGAGCAGTTCTTC. As protein: CASSSGLAGVNEQFF.

The V call is TRBV6-5, the J call TRBJ2-2; TRBD1 might be the D (6 bases). The V end was cut by 10 bases, the J end by 0 bases, with 15 bases between. This CDR3 has 15 amino acids. Germline values: CDR1 MNHEY, CDR2 SVGAGI. For the CDR3, the DNA is TGTGCCACCAAGCCCCAGGGGACGAACACCGGGGAGCTGTTTTTT. This translates into CATKPQGTNTGELFF.